The 10 T cell receptor beta chains in this list originate from one sample, sequenced in a study of T cell changes during pregnancy in multiple sclerosis. The assay was immunoSEQ multiplex PCR, and TCRdb's table has in-frame clones only and misses some. The sample has approximately 70,000 clones, 80% to 95% seen once. The sample was peripheral blood, taken in the first trimester of pregnancy. The receptors shown here come from a female donor in good health, enrolled as a control in a pregnancy study.

This chain uses TRBV28 with TRBJ1-5; unclear D gene. There are 15 residues in the CDR3. Germline loops: CDR1 MDHEN, CDR2 SYDVKM. Trimming cost V 3 bases and J 1 base, with 10 bases left between them. This CDR3 is CASSFARVSNQPQHF. CDR3 nucleotides: TGTGCCAGCAGTTTTGCCCGGGTGAGCAATCAGCCCCAGCATTTT. Looking up the rest from reference TRBV28 and TRBJ1-5 gives the full variable domain: DVKVTQSSRYLVKRTGEKVFLECVQDMDHENMFWYRQDPGLGLRLIYFSYDVKMKEKGDIPEGYSVSREKKERFSLILESASTNQTSMYLCASSFARVSNQPQHFGDGTRLSIL.

The chain combines TRBV5-6 with TRBJ2-1; unclear D gene. V dropped 1 base and J dropped 7 bases, with 15 bases sitting between them. Germline V CDR1 and CDR2: SGHDT, YYEEEE. The CDR3 is 15 residues long. Here the CDR3 DNA reads TGTGCCAGCAGCTTGCAACTAACCTACTGGAATGAGCAGTTCTTC. Its translation is CASSLQLTYWNEQFF.

This CDR3 is CASSRGQGRNYGYTF. The CDR3 DNA follows: TGTGCCAGCAGTAGGGGACAGGGGCGTAACTATGGCTACACCTTC. The chain joins TRBV27 to TRBJ1-2; 10 positions match TRBD1. The CDR3 runs to 15 residues. V lost 5 bases and J lost 1; bases outside the gene matches: 4. From germline, CDR1 is MNHEY and CDR2 SMNVEV (reference sequence).

V usage is TRBV18 and J usage is TRBJ2-1; tentative D call: TRBD2 (5 bases). The V gene lost 3 bases and the J gene lost 6 bases, with 6 bases spanning the gap. The CDR3 contains 12 residues. Germline CDR1 reads KGHSH; CDR2 reads LQKENI. CDR3 bases: TGTGCCAGCTCACCGGCGGGCAATGAGCAGTTCTTC. Amino acids: CASSPAGNEQFF.

The chain employs TRBV28 and TRBJ1-5; possibly TRBD1 for D (6 bases). Germline lookup yields CDR1 MDHEN and CDR2 SYDVKM. CDR3 length equals 16 residues. With 5 bases removed from V and 5 bases from J, the gap between germline ends came to 19 bases. The CDR3 reads CASSEGEGIVHQPQHF. CDR3 in DNA: TGTGCCAGCAGTGAGGGGGAGGGGATAGTCCATCAGCCCCAGCATTTT.

In DNA form, the CDR3 reads TGCGCCAGCAGCTGGGGTTGGGGGACAGGGACTGAAGCTTTCTTT. Translated: CASSWGWGTGTEAFF. The rearrangement joins TRBV5-1 to TRBJ1-1; 9 nucleotides align to TRBD1. This CDR3 is 15 amino acids long. After removal of 3 bases from V and 5 bases from J, the junction contained 8 bases not matched to a gene. The germline gives CDR1 SGHRS, CDR2 YFSETQ. Supplemented by reference TRBV5-1 and TRBJ1-1, the full variable domain reads KAGVTQTPRYLIKTRGQQVTLSCSPISGHRSVSWYQQTPGQGLQFLFEYFSETQRNKGNFPGRFSGRQFSNSRSEMNVSTLELGDSALYLCASSWGWGTGTEAFFGQGTRLTVV.

The genes are TRBV5-6 and TRBJ2-1, with a tentative D call TRBD2 (6 bases). The germline V gene has CDR1 SGHDT and CDR2 YYEEEE. The CDR3 runs to 16 residues. V lost 1 base, J lost 6 bases, and 17 bases lay in between. CDR3 nucleotides: TGTGCCAGCAGCTTGATGGGCGGGACCCCGGGCAATGAGCAGTTCTTC. Translating it yields CASSLMGGTPGNEQFF.

The gene calls are TRBV28 and TRBJ2-7, with 9 positions matching TRBD1. V dropped 9 bases and J dropped 4; count of bases not matched to a gene: 7. This CDR3 has 13 amino acids. CDR1 is MDHEN, CDR2 SYDVKM, per germline. The CDR3, as DNA: TGTGCCAGTAATACAGGGGGCGTTTACGAGCAGTACTTC. Encoded protein: CASNTGGVYEQYF. Full variable domain (outside the CDR3, taken from reference TRBV28 and TRBJ2-7): DVKVTQSSRYLVKRTGEKVFLECVQDMDHENMFWYRQDPGLGLRLIYFSYDVKMKEKGDIPEGYSVSREKKERFSLILESASTNQTSMYLCASNTGGVYEQYFGPGTRLTVT.

The rearrangement joins TRBV7-9 to TRBJ2-7; 12 nucleotides align to TRBD1. V lost 3 bases to trimming and J lost 5 bases; unmatched junction nucleotides: 5. The CDR3 runs to 15 residues. Per the germline V gene, CDR1 is SEHNR and CDR2 is FQNEAQ (reference sequence). The CDR3 DNA is TGTGCCAGCAGCTTCATGGGACAGGGGGCTCACGAGCAGTACTTC. This encodes CASSFMGQGAHEQYF.

This sequence joins TRBV28 and TRBJ2-3; 7 bases line up with TRBD1. V lost 3 bases and J lost 0; bases outside the gene matches: 6. The CDR3 sequence is 16 residues long. Germline V CDR1 and CDR2: MDHEN, SYDVKM. The CDR3 nucleotides read TGTGCCAGCAGTTTCCCAGACAGGGATAGCACAGATACGCAGTATTTT. Encoded protein: CASSFPDRDSTDTQYF.